This TCR beta chain was documented in a study of T cell repertoires in cytomegalovirus infection. Across the study: Selection of CMV epitopes for the study included recently identified HLA-C-restricted and well-studied HLA-B-restricted ones. Indications came from public TCR beta signatures; they pointed to CMV infection and to a matching HLA type.

Broader study findings: Carriers of CMV plus the relevant HLA were identified by cumulative public TCR beta family frequency. Clonotype analysis showed dominance of the ex vivo response by HLA-C-restricted CMV-specific TCR beta clonotypes.

One entry per CDR3 protein, called by TCRdb with MiXCR from the reads. The table shows approximately 590,000 distinct CDR3 sequences, with around two fifths occurring only once. This clonotype has at least ten counts. Its antigen is undetermined. Trimming pared 0 bases from V and 0 bases from J, leaving 21 bases between. CDR1 and CDR2 (germline): SGHVS, FNYEAQ. This CDR3 is 20 amino acids long. This chain joins TRBV7-6 and TRBJ1-3; D might be TRBD1 (5 bases). The starting material was cultured PBMCs, obtained from culture after CMV antigen stimulation. This receptor was identified in a human donor in good health (CMV status not recorded). Some clones in this sample may be carry-over from other donors' samples. Written as DNA, the CDR3 is TGTGCCAGCAGCTTAGCTCGGGGGACTTTCGGCCGAAACTCTGGAAACACCATATATTTT. The encoded protein is CASSLARGTFGRNSGNTIYF. Together with reference TRBV7-6 and TRBJ1-3, the CDR3 gives the full variable domain: GAGVSQSPRYKVTKRGQDVALRCDPISGHVSLYWYRQALGQGPEFLTYFNYEAQQDKSGLPNDRFSAERPEGSISTLTIQRTEQRDSAMYRCASSLARGTFGRNSGNTIYFGEGSWLTVV.